This TCR beta chain was found in a study of T-cell reconstitution after alpha-beta-depleted transplantation in children. Unique molecular identifiers were incorporated into the prepared TCRbeta library. TCRdb reanalysed the PCR reads using MiXCR and keeps one entry per CDR3 protein. Here the sample spans 500,000 to 600,000 distinct CDR3 sequences, about a sixth being singletons. The trim removed 0 bases at V and 5 bases at J, leaving 10 bases unmatched. Germline CDR1 reads LGHDT; CDR2 reads YNNKEL (reference sequence). The CDR3 loop spans 17 amino acids. This clonotype was seen only a few times. Sequencing was performed on PBMCs from the stem cell graft donor, taken from the stem cell graft. The chain has TRBV3-1 and TRBJ2-5; TRBD1 matches 9 bases. This sequence was found in a human donor who donated a stem cell graft to a child with acute lymphoblastic leukemia. The CDR3 nucleotides are TGTGCCAGCAGCCAAGAAATCGGGACAGGGTTTTTGGAGACCCAGTACTTC. As protein: CASSQEIGTGFLETQYF.